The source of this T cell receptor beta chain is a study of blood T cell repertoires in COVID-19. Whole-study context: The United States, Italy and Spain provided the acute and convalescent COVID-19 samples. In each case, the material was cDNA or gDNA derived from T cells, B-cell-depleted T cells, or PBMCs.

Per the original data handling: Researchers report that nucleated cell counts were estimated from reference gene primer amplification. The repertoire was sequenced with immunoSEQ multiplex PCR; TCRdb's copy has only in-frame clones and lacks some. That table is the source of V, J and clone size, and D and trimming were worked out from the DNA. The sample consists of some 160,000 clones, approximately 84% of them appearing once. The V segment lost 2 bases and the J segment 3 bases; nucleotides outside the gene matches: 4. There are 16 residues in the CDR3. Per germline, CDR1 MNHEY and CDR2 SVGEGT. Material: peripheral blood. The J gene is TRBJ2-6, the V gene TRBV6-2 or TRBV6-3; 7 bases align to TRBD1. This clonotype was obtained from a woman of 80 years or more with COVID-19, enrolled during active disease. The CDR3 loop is CASSYEGASGANVLTF. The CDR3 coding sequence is TGTGCCAGCAGTTACGAGGGGGCGAGTGGGGCCAACGTCCTGACTTTC.